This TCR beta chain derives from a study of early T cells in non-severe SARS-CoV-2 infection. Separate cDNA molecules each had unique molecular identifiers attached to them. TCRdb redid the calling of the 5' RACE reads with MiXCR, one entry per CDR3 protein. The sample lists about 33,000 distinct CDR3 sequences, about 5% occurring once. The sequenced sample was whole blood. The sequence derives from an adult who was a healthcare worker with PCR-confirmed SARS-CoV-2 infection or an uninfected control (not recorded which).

The CDR3 region is CASSLRPNTGELFF. The CDR3, as DNA: TGTGCCAGCAGCTTAAGGCCGAACACCGGGGAGCTGTTTTTT. The chain recombines TRBV7-2 with TRBJ2-2, with no clear D. CDR3 length: 14 residues. Germline loops: CDR1 SGHTA, CDR2 FQGNSA. The V and J ends lost 2 bases and 0 bases respectively, with 4 bases between them. The whole variable domain, filled in from reference TRBV7-2 and TRBJ2-2, reads GAGVSQSPSNKVTEKGKDVELRCDPISGHTALYWYRQSLGQGLEFLIYFQGNSAPDKSGLPSDRFSAERTGGSVSTLTIQRTQQEDSAVYLCASSLRPNTGELFFGEGSRLTVL.